A single sample gave rise to the 12 T cell receptor beta chains below, sequenced in a study of cytomegalovirus exposure and HLA in healthy donors. The primer mix had 60 Vbeta and 13 Jbeta primers. Assay used: immunoSEQ multiplex PCR; TCRdb lists only in-frame clones, some missing. Of around 140,000 clones in the sample, 75% to 85% were seen once. Sequencing was done on a sample of PBMCs. The source is a male donor in good health and CMV-seronegative.

The chain couples TRBV5-1 to TRBJ2-5, with a possible D match to TRBD2 (5 bases). The CDR3 loop spans 16 amino acids. V lost 0 bases and J lost 4, with 16 bases in between. The germline gives CDR1 SGHRS, CDR2 YFSETQ. Here the CDR3 DNA reads TGCGCCAGCAGCTTGGGAGGGTTGGTGATCTCAGAGACCCAGTACTTC. As protein: CASSLGGLVISETQYF.

The chain carries TRBV7-2 and TRBJ2-2, with a weak D call TRBD2 (6 bases). Trimming cost V 7 bases and J 5 bases, with 20 bases left between them. Looked up from germline, CDR1 is SGHTA and CDR2 is FQGNSA. The CDR3 runs to 16 residues. CDR3 nucleotides: TGTGCCAGCACCACTTACTCGACTAGTGAGACCGGGGAGCTGTTTTTT. Its translation is CASTTYSTSETGELFF.

V usage is TRBV30 and J usage is TRBJ2-3, with D possibly being TRBD1 (5 bases). In germline, CDR1 is GTSNPN, CDR2 SVGIG (reference sequence). The V and J ends lost 0 bases and 7 bases respectively, with 17 bases between them. The CDR3 contains 15 residues. CDR3 region: CAWSVRSLGVNTQYF. CDR3 bases: TGTGCCTGGAGTGTACGATCCTTAGGGGTTAATACGCAGTATTTT.

The rearrangement links TRBV10-3 to TRBJ2-5; 7 positions agree with TRBD1. V shed 2 bases and J 4 bases; nucleotides not matched to a gene: 10. CDR1 ENHRY and CDR2 SYGVKD come from the germline V gene. The CDR3 is 16 amino acids. The CDR3 spells CAISERQGQTPETQYF. CDR3 nucleotide sequence: TGTGCCATCAGTGAGCGACAGGGCCAGACCCCAGAGACCCAGTACTTC.

The chain couples TRBV7-2 to TRBJ1-1, with 7 bases identical to TRBD1. V lost 4 bases and J lost 6; bases outside the gene matches: 8. Germline assignment: CDR1 SGHTA and CDR2 FQGNSA. This CDR3 comprises 14 residues. The CDR3 DNA is TGTGCCAGCAGCTCCTCAGGGGGACACGCTGAAGCTTTCTTT. Its protein product is CASSSSGGHAEAFF.

This CDR3 reads CASSGEVYGYTF. The CDR3 DNA reads as TGTGCCAGCAGCGGAGAGGTCTATGGCTACACCTTC. The V and J genes are TRBV5-4 and TRBJ1-2; D call uncertain. In germline, CDR1 is SGHNT, CDR2 YYREEE (reference sequence). This CDR3 has 12 amino acids. V lost 4 bases, J lost 4 bases, and 8 bases lay in between. Drawing the rest from reference TRBV5-4 and TRBJ1-2, the complete variable domain is ETGVTQSPTHLIKTRGQQVTLRCSSQSGHNTVSWYQQALGQGPQFIFQYYREEENGRGNFPPRFSGLQFPNYSSELNVNALELDDSALYLCASSGEVYGYTFGSGTRLTVV.

The chain joins TRBV7-2 to TRBJ2-7; weak D call: TRBD1 (6 bases). This CDR3 region has 15 residues. V shed 1 base and J shed 4 bases, with 14 bases lying between them. Germline CDR1 is SGHTA and CDR2 is FQGNSA. CDR3 residues: CASSLVPGAYYEQYF. CDR3 coding DNA: TGTGCCAGCAGCTTAGTGCCAGGGGCCTATTACGAGCAGTACTTC.

The chain carries TRBV6-4 and TRBJ1-1, with TRBD1 identical over 8 bases. The germline CDR1 and CDR2 sequences are MRHNA and SNTAGT. V lost 4 bases, J lost 5 bases, and 3 bases stayed unmatched. The CDR3 extends over 13 amino acids. The CDR3 DNA is TGTGCCAGCAGTGCAGGGGGCTTGACTGAAGCTTTCTTT. This sequence encodes CASSAGGLTEAFF.

The chain links TRBV9 to TRBJ2-5, with 8 bases identical to TRBD2. The CDR3 spans 15 residues. Trimming removed 4 bases from V and 2 bases from J; junction bases left unmatched: 7. Germline CDR1 SGDLS, CDR2 YYNGEE. The CDR3 DNA follows: TGTGCCAGCAGCCCCATCGGGGGGGGACAAGAGACCCAGTACTTC. Protein sequence: CASSPIGGGQETQYF.

The sample holds one count of this clone. The chain employs TRBV7-2 and TRBJ1-3; 9 bases line up with TRBD1. V gave up 5 bases and J gave up 8 bases; unmatched junction bases: 13. Germline V gives CDR1 SGHTA, CDR2 FQGNSA. The length of the CDR3 is 16 residues. The CDR3 here is CASSLLLTGGGDTIYF. For the CDR3, the DNA is TGTGCCAGCAGCCTATTGCTTACAGGGGGCGGCGACACCATATATTTT.

This chain connects TRBV6-5 to TRBJ2-2; 9 bases are a match to TRBD1. Germline CDR1 reads MNHEY; CDR2 reads SVGAGI. V shed 2 bases and J 7 bases; nucleotides not matched to a gene: 8. This CDR3 has 16 amino acids. CDR3 DNA sequence: TGTGCCAGCAGTTACCTTTTACAGGGGGCGGTCGGGGAGCTGTTTTTT. It codes for CASSYLLQGAVGELFF.

CDR3 sequence reads: CASSPIFGVGETQYF. The CDR3 DNA follows: TGTGCCAGCTCACCTATTTTCGGGGTAGGCGAGACCCAGTACTTC. The chain recombines TRBV18 with TRBJ2-5, with D possibly being TRBD2 (5 bases). CDR1 and CDR2 (germline): KGHSH, LQKENI. The CDR3 totals 15 residues. V dropped 3 bases and J dropped 5 bases, with 16 bases sitting between them.